Below, 14 T cell receptor beta chains from the same sample are listed, as sequenced in a study of monozygotic twins with inflammatory bowel disease. TCRdb reprocessed the 5' RACE reads, with one entry per CDR3 protein and no DNA. This sample's clone table lists about 210,000 distinct CDR3 sequences. Sequenced material: blood. These receptors all come from a human donor with ulcerative colitis or Crohn's disease, or a healthy co-twin of an affected twin (not recorded which).

CDR3 region: CASSATALKSEKLFF. The chain has TRBV18 and TRBJ1-4. This CDR3 spans 15 amino acids. CDR1 and CDR2 from the germline V gene are KGHSH and LQKENI.

V gene TRBV5-1 combines with J gene TRBJ2-5; the TCRdb call, TRBD1, lacks DNA for checking. The germline V gene encodes CDR1 SGHRS and CDR2 YFSETQ. The CDR3 has 15 residues. The CDR3 protein is CASSSPLMSQETQYF.

The rearrangement links TRBV2 to TRBJ2-3; TCRdb indicates TRBD1, and absent DNA this call remains unverified. The CDR3 contains 13 residues. Looked up from germline, CDR1 is SNHLY and CDR2 is FYNNEI. This chain's CDR3 is CASMFRGDDTQYF.

This chain joins TRBV24-1 and TRBJ2-5; TCRdb indicates TRBD2, and absent DNA this call remains unverified. In germline, CDR1 is KGHDR, CDR2 SFDVKD. CDR3 size: 17 residues. The CDR3 region is CATSDSGPGTSGRTQYF.

The J gene is TRBJ1-5, the V gene TRBV10-3. CDR3 length: 12 residues. Germline lookup yields CDR1 ENHRY and CDR2 SYGVKD. CDR3 in amino acids: CAISAGTQPQHF.

The V gene is TRBV5-4, the J gene TRBJ2-5; TCRdb names TRBD1, which stays unverified in the absence of DNA. Germline lookup yields CDR1 SGHNT and CDR2 YYREEE (reference sequence). The CDR3 sequence is 14 residues long. The CDR3 reads CASSHTQGGETQYF. Filled out from reference TRBV5-4 and TRBJ2-5, the complete variable domain reads ETGVTQSPTHLIKTRGQQVTLRCSSQSGHNTVSWYQQALGQGPQFIFQYYREEENGRGNFPPRFSGLQFPNYSSELNVNALELDDSALYLCASSHTQGGETQYFGPGTRLLVL.

The V and J genes are TRBV5-1 and TRBJ2-1; the TCRdb call, TRBD1, lacks DNA for checking. This CDR3 has 17 amino acids. Looked up from germline, CDR1 is SGHRS and CDR2 is YFSETQ. The CDR3 region is CASSRFGAGKGYNEQFF.

The chain has TRBV7-8 and TRBJ2-1; TCRdb proposes TRBD2, but this gene call is untestable without DNA. Per germline, CDR1 SGHVS and CDR2 FQNEAQ. This CDR3 is built from 18 residues. The CDR3 loop reads CASSPRSGGTNRYNEQFF.

The chain carries TRBV7-9 and TRBJ2-1; TCRdb's D gene call, TRBD2, goes unchecked for lack of DNA. The CDR3 has 16 residues. Germline V gene data show CDR1 as SEHNR and CDR2 as FQNEAQ (reference sequence). The CDR3 loop is CASSPSGAGFYNEQFF.

The gene calls are TRBV5-1 and TRBJ2-5. Per germline, CDR1 SGHRS and CDR2 YFSETQ. There are 14 residues in the CDR3. Here the CDR3 reads CASSLEGGKETQYF.

V is TRBV7-9 and J is TRBJ2-1; with no DNA, the TCRdb D assignment of TRBD1 cannot be verified. This CDR3 is built from 16 residues. Germline V lookup: CDR1 SEHNR, CDR2 FQNEAQ (reference sequence). CDR3 amino acids: CASSSLGQVPVNEQFF.

V and J are TRBV18 and TRBJ2-7. The CDR3 extends over 14 amino acids. Per the germline V gene, CDR1 is KGHSH and CDR2 is LQKENI. CDR3 sequence reads: CASSPQRLDYEQYF.

The chain recombines TRBV5-1 with TRBJ2-7; TCRdb selects TRBD1, and the lack of DNA leaves this call unchecked. The length of the CDR3 is 16 residues. The germline gives CDR1 SGHRS, CDR2 YFSETQ. The CDR3 here is CASSSPPSGATYEQYF.

V gene TRBV4-1 combines with J gene TRBJ1-1; the D call from TCRdb, TRBD1, cannot be confirmed without DNA. CDR1 and CDR2 from the germline V gene are MGHRA and YSYEKL. The CDR3 contains 15 residues. CDR3: CASSGKGSSNTEAFF.